What follows is one TCR beta chain and its context. V lost 2 bases, J lost 0 bases, and 7 bases lay in between. The CDR3 totals 14 residues. The germline V gene encodes CDR1 SGHTA and CDR2 FQGNSA. These data belong to a study of blood T cell repertoires in COVID-19. Study details: Sites in the United States, Italy and Spain provided acute and convalescent COVID-19 samples. PBMCs, B-cell-depleted T cells, or T cells were the source of the cDNA or gDNA that made up the material.

In the source study's methods: Cell counts per sample came from amplifying reference gene primers. Only in-frame clones appear in the TCRdb table, and some are missing; sequencing was by immunoSEQ multiplex PCR. That table is the source of V, J and clone size, and D and trimming were worked out from the DNA. The data hold 150,000 to 200,000 clones, with roughly 89% observed a single time. This sequence was found in a woman in her 50s with acute or convalescent COVID-19. Sequenced material: peripheral blood. The rearrangement uses TRBV7-2 and TRBJ2-5, with no clear D. DNA of the CDR3: TGTGCCAGCAGCTTATACAACAACCAAGAGACCCAGTACTTC. Amino acid sequence: CASSLYNNQETQYF.